These 17 T cell receptor beta chains came from one sample sequenced in a study of blood T cell repertoires in COVID-19. Assay: immunoSEQ multiplex PCR; the TCRdb copy retains only in-frame clones and omits some. This table has about 270,000 clones, around nine tenths appearing once. The material sequenced was peripheral blood. The receptor set was obtained from a woman in her seventies with COVID-19, enrolled during active disease.

This chain links TRBV5-1 with TRBJ1-2, with 7 bases identical to TRBD1. Germline V gives CDR1 SGHRS, CDR2 YFSETQ. Trimming took 0 bases from V and 6 from J; bases not matched to a gene: 8. CDR3 length: 15 amino acids. As DNA, the CDR3 is TGCGCCAGCAGCTTGGCGCCGGGACAGAGGGATGGCTACACCTTC. Translated: CASSLAPGQRDGYTF.

The genes are TRBV5-1 and TRBJ2-4, with D perhaps matching TRBD2 (5 bases). The germline gives CDR1 SGHRS, CDR2 YFSETQ. V lost 0 bases, J lost 8 bases, and 12 bases lay in between. The CDR3 is made up of 14 amino acids. The CDR3 bases are TGCGCCAGCAGCTTGGAGAACCTCGGGGACATTCAGTACTTC. As protein: CASSLENLGDIQYF.

The V call is TRBV5-1, the J call TRBJ1-2; 8 bases map to TRBD1. The CDR3 has 15 residues. The junction had 7 bases not matched to a gene; V was cut back by 0 bases and J by 6 bases. Per germline, CDR1 SGHRS and CDR2 YFSETQ. The DNA for the CDR3 is TGCGCCAGCAGCTTGGTCCCGGACAGGGAAAATGGCTACACCTTC. Translation gives CASSLVPDRENGYTF.

The rearrangement uses TRBV5-1 and TRBJ2-1; 13 bases are shared with TRBD2. CDR1 is SGHRS and CDR2 is YFSETQ in the germline V gene. This CDR3 is built from 14 residues. With 4 bases clipped from V and 9 bases from J, the junction kept 4 bases outside the gene matches. For the CDR3, the DNA is TGCGCCAGCAGCCCACTAGCGGGGGGGGGTGAGCAGTTCTTC. Protein sequence: CASSPLAGGGEQFF.

The chain combines TRBV5-1 with TRBJ2-1, with a weak D call TRBD2 (5 bases). The germline CDR1 and CDR2 sequences are SGHRS and YFSETQ. The CDR3 is 11 residues long. Trimming removed 4 bases from V and 10 bases from J, with 9 bases in between. CDR3 sequence reads: CASSRGWEQFF. Here the CDR3 DNA reads TGCGCCAGCAGCCGGGGTTGGGAGCAGTTCTTC.

This clone was picked up a small number of times. The chain combines TRBV6-5 with TRBJ2-2; D may be TRBD1 (6 bases). CDR1 is MNHEY, CDR2 SVGAGI, per germline. The CDR3 is 15 amino acids. Trimming removed 0 bases from V and 5 bases from J, with 10 bases in between. The CDR3 bases are TGTGCCAGCAGTTACTCCCCACAGGGAACCGGGGAGCTGTTTTTT. Protein: CASSYSPQGTGELFF.

There are a few counts of this clone. The chain has TRBV5-4 and TRBJ2-3; a weak D match, TRBD2 (5 bases). Germline V lookup: CDR1 SGHNT, CDR2 YYREEE (reference sequence). The CDR3 totals 16 residues. V was shortened by 1 base and J by 4 bases, with 16 bases between the two germline ends. The CDR3: CASSLNGVESADTQYF. In nucleotides, the CDR3 is TGTGCCAGCAGCTTGAACGGGGTAGAGTCGGCAGATACGCAGTATTTT.

The chain employs TRBV15 and TRBJ2-7, with D perhaps matching TRBD1 (5 bases). CDR1 is LNHNV, CDR2 YYDKDF, per germline (reference sequence). The CDR3 extends over 14 amino acids. Between the trimmed V and J ends, which lost 8 bases and 5 bases, there was a span of 19 bases. In DNA, the CDR3 is TGTGCCACCCACCGGGCAGGGTCTGCTGACGAGCAGTACTTC. Translating gives CATHRAGSADEQYF. Combining the CDR3 with reference TRBV15 and TRBJ2-7 gives the whole variable domain DAMVIQNPRYQVTQFGKPVTLSCSQTLNHNVMYWYQQKSSQAPKLLFHYYDKDFNNEADTPDNFQSRRPNTSFCFLDIRSPGLGDTAMYLCATHRAGSADEQYFGPGTRLTVT.

This clone was counted only a few times. Other DNA sequences in this specimen translate into the identical CDR3. The rearrangement links TRBV19 to TRBJ1-1; D not certain. V dropped 1 base and J dropped 1 base, with 4 bases sitting between them. Germline V lookup: CDR1 LNHDA, CDR2 SQIVND (reference sequence). This CDR3 has 13 residues. CDR3 bases: TGTGCCAGTAGTATAGGACAGAACACTGAAGCTTTCTTT. Translation gives CASSIGQNTEAFF.

The chain carries TRBV5-1 and TRBJ2-7, with 9 bases aligning to TRBD1. The CDR3 extends over 14 amino acids. The germline V gene has CDR1 SGHRS and CDR2 YFSETQ. J lost 1 base, V lost 7 bases, and 6 bases had no gene match. The CDR3 loop reads CASRTGTGSYEQYF. Written as DNA, the CDR3 is TGCGCCAGCCGAACCGGGACAGGGTCCTACGAGCAGTACTTC.

The table lists this clone with a count of one. The chain combines TRBV3-1 (or the pseudogene TRBV3-2) with TRBJ1-1; unclear D gene. V lost 2 bases and J 1 base, leaving 11 bases between the germline ends. CDR1 is LGHDT, CDR2 YNNKEL, per germline (reference sequence). The CDR3 runs to 15 residues. CDR3 in amino acids: CASSQWAPPNTEAFF. CDR3 nucleotide sequence: TGTGCCAGCAGCCAATGGGCCCCGCCGAACACTGAAGCTTTCTTT.

This sequence joins TRBV3-1 (or the pseudogene TRBV3-2) and TRBJ2-2; possibly TRBD2 for D (5 bases). V was pared by 5 bases and J by 5 bases, with 9 bases between. Germline V gives CDR1 LGHDT, CDR2 YNNKEL (reference sequence). This CDR3 comprises 13 residues. The CDR3 sequence is CASSNRGTGELFF. DNA for the CDR3: TGTGCCAGCAGCAATCGCGGGACCGGGGAGCTGTTTTTT.

This CDR3 reads CASSGPRQGRSYEQYF. In nucleotides, the CDR3 is TGTGCCAGCAGTGGGCCCAGACAGGGAAGGTCCTACGAGCAGTACTTC. The chain joins TRBV6-1 to TRBJ2-7; 7 bases agree with TRBD1. The CDR3 sequence is 16 residues long. Germline CDR1 is MNHNS and CDR2 is SASEGT. Trimming cost V 4 bases and J 1 base; bases outside gene matches: 10.

The CDR3, as DNA: TGTGCCACCAGTGACCCTGGGACATCAGGAGATACGCAGTATTTT. It translates to CATSDPGTSGDTQYF. The chain employs TRBV24-1 and TRBJ2-3, with D tentatively TRBD1 (6 bases). Trimming stripped 4 bases from V and 5 bases from J, with 15 bases between. The germline CDR1 and CDR2 sequences are KGHDR and SFDVKD. The CDR3 covers 15 residues.

The rearrangement joins TRBV29-1 to TRBJ2-1; 8 positions agree with TRBD2. V lost 4 bases to trimming and J lost 7 bases; unmatched junction nucleotides: 3. Per the germline V gene, CDR1 is SQVTM and CDR2 is ANQGSEA. CDR3 length: 12 amino acids. CDR3 nucleotide sequence: TGCAGCGTTGTAGCGGGGAGTAATGAGCAGTTCTTC. It specifies CSVVAGSNEQFF.

This clone has more than one count but fewer than ten. The chain joins TRBV28 to TRBJ1-2; 8 nucleotides match TRBD1. Unmatched junction bases numbered 10, after V lost 8 bases and J lost 8 bases. Looked up from germline, CDR1 is MDHEN and CDR2 is SYDVKM. The CDR3 is 13 residues long. Here the CDR3 reads CASRPTGVGGYTF. The CDR3 nucleotides read TGTGCCAGCCGACCGACAGGGGTTGGCGGCTACACCTTC.

The chain combines TRBV9 with TRBJ2-3; 8 nucleotides match TRBD1. This CDR3 is built from 15 residues. Germline V CDR1 and CDR2: SGDLS, YYNGEE. V lost 2 bases and J lost 2; bases outside the gene matches: 4. CDR3 sequence reads: CASSVAQGVTDTQYF. The DNA for the CDR3 is TGTGCCAGCAGCGTCGCACAGGGGGTCACAGATACGCAGTATTTT.